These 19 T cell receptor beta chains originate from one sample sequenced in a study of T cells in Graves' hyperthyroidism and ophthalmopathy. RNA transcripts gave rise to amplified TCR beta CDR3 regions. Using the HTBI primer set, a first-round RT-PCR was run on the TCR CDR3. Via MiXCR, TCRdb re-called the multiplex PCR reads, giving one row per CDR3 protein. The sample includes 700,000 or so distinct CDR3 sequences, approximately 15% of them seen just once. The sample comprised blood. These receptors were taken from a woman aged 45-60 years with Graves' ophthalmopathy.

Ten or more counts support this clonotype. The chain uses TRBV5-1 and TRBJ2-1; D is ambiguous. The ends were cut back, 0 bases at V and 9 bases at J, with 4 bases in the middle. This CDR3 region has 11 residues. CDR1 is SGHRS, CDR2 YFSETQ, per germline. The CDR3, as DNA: TGCGCCAGCAGCTTGGGGTTTGAGCAGTTCTTC. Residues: CASSLGFEQFF.

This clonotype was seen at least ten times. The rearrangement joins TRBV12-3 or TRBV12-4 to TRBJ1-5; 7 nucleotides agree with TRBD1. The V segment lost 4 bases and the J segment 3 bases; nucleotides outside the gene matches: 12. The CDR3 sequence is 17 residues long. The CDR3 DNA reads TGTGCCAGCAGTTCCAAAGACAGGGTTGGTTACAATCAGCCCCAGCATTTT. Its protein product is CASSSKDRVGYNQPQHF.

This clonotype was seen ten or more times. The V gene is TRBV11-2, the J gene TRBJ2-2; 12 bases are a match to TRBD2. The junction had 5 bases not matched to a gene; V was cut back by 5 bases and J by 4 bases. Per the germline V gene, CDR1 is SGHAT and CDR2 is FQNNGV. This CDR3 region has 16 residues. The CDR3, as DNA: TGTGCCAGCAGCCTCCTAGCGGGAGGGCTCACCGGGGAGCTGTTTTTT. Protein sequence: CASSLLAGGLTGELFF.

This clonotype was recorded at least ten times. DNA of the CDR3: TGCGCCAGCAGCTTGGATCCCCCAATGGCCGAAAACATTCAGTACTTC. It specifies CASSLDPPMAENIQYF. The chain recombines TRBV5-1 with TRBJ2-4; no reliable D call. Germline CDR1 reads SGHRS; CDR2 reads YFSETQ. This CDR3 has 16 amino acids. V dropped 0 bases and J dropped 5 bases, with 15 bases sitting between them.

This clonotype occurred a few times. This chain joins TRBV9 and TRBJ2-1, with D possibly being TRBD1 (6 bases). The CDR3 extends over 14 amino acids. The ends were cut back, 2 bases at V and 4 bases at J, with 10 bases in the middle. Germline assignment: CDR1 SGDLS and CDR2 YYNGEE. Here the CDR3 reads CASSVGTQYNEQFF. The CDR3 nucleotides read TGTGCCAGCAGCGTCGGGACACAATACAATGAGCAGTTCTTC.

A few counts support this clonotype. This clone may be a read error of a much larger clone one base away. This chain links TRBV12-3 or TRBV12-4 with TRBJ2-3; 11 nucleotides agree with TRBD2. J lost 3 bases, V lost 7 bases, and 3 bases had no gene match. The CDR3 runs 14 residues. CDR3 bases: TGTGCCAGCACACTAGCGGGAGCAACAGATACGCAGTATTTT. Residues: CASTLAGATDTQYF.

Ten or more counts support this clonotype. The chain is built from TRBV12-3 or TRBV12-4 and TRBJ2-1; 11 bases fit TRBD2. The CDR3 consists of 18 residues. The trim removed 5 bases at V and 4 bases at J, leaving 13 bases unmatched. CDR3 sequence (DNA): TGTGCCAGCAGTCTCCCCAGCGCGACTAGCGGGACTTACAATGAGCAGTTCTTC. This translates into CASSLPSATSGTYNEQFF.

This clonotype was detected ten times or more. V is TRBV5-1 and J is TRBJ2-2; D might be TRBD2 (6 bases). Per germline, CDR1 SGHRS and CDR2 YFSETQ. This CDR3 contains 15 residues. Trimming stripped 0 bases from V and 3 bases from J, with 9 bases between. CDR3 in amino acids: CASSLDGGDTGELFF. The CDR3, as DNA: TGCGCCAGCAGCTTGGACGGAGGGGACACCGGGGAGCTGTTTTTT.

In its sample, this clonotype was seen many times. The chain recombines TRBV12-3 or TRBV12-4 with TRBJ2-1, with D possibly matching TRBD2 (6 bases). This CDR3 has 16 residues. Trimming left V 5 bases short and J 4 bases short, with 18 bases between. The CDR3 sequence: CASSNLAFGGYNEQFF. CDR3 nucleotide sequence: TGTGCCAGCAGTAACTTAGCGTTTGGAGGGTACAATGAGCAGTTCTTC.

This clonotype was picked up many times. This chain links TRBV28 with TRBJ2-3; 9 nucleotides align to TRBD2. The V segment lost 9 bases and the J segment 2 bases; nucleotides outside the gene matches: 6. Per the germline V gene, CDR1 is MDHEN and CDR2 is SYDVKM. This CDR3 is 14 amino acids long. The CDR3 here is CASMTSGPTDTQYF. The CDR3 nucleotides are TGTGCCAGTATGACTAGCGGCCCCACAGATACGCAGTATTTT.

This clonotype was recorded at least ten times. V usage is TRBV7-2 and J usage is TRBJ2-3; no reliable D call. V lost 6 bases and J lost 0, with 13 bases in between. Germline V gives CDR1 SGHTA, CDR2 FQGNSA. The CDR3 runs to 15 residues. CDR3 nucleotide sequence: TGTGCCAGCAGTCTAGGCTCCACTAGCACAGATACGCAGTATTTT. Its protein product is CASSLGSTSTDTQYF.

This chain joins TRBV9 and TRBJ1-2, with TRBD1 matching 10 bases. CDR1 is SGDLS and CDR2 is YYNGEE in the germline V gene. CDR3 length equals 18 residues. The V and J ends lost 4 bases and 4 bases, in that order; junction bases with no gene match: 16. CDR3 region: CASSPPRDRGGGFYGYTF. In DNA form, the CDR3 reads TGTGCCAGCAGCCCACCTCGGGACAGGGGAGGGGGATTCTATGGCTACACCTTC.

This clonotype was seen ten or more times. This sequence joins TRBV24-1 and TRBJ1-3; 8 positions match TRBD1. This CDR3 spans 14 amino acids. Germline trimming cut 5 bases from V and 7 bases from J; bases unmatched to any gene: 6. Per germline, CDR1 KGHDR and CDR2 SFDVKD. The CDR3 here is CATSGTGLDNTIYF. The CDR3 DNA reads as TGTGCCACCAGTGGGACAGGGCTGGATAACACCATATATTTT.

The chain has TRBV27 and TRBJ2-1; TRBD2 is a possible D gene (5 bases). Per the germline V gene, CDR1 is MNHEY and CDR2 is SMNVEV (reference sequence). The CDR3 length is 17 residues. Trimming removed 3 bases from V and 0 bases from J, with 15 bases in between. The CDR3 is CASSFSVVAGSYNEQFF. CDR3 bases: TGTGCCAGCAGTTTTTCGGTTGTTGCGGGCTCCTACAATGAGCAGTTCTTC.

The CDR3 DNA reads as TGTGCCAGCAGCTTGGGCCTCCTCCGAAGGGAAAAACTGTTTTTT. As protein: CASSLGLLRREKLFF. This chain connects TRBV5-8 to TRBJ1-4, with unresolved D. Germline V gene lookup returns CDR1 SGHTS and CDR2 YDEGEE. CDR3 length: 15 residues. The V and J ends lost 0 bases and 8 bases respectively, with 14 bases between them.

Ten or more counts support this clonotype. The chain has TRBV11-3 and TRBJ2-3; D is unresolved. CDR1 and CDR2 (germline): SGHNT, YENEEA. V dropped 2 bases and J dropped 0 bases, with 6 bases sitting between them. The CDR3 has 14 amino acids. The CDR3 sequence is CASSLRVSTDTQYF. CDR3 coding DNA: TGTGCCAGCAGCTTAAGGGTTAGCACAGATACGCAGTATTTT.

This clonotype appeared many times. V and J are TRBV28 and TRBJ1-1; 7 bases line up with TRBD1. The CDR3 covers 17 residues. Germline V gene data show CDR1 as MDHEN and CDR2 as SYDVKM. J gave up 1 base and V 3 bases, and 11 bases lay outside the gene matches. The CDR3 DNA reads TGTGCCAGCAGTTTGGGAACACAGGGGAGGGAGAACACTGAAGCTTTCTTT. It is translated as CASSLGTQGRENTEAFF.

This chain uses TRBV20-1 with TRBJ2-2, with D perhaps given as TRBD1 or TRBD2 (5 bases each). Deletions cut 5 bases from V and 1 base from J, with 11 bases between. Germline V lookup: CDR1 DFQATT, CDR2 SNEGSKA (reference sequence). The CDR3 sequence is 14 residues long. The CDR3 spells CSARRDQNTGELFF. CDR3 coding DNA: TGCAGTGCTCGCCGGGACCAGAACACCGGGGAGCTGTTTTTT.

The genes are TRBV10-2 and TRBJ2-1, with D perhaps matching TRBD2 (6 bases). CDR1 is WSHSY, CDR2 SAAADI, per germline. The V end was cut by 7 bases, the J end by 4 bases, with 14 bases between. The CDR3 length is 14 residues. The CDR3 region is CASTPGDSYNEQFF. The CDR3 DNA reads TGCGCCAGCACCCCTGGGGACTCATACAATGAGCAGTTCTTC.